The next 26 T cell receptor beta chains were all read from a single sample in a study of T-cell reconstitution after alpha-beta-depleted transplantation in children. Using unique molecular identifiers, the investigators prepared the TCRbeta library. TCRdb re-called the PCR reads with MiXCR, one entry per CDR3 protein. This sample has roughly 790,000 distinct CDR3 sequences, with around 15% found just once. The sample in question was PBMCs, mostly from graft donor cells, obtained 360 days after TCRalphabeta/CD19-depleted stem cell transplant. These receptors originate from a male patient younger than 18 who had a stem cell transplant for acute lymphoblastic leukemia, so the T cells may come from the graft donor.

This clonotype was seen a few times. The chain recombines TRBV27 with TRBJ2-7; D not certain. Germline CDR1 MNHEY, CDR2 SMNVEV (reference sequence). V was shortened by 2 bases and J by 3 bases, with 8 bases between the two germline ends. The CDR3 is made up of 13 amino acids. The CDR3 DNA sequence: TGTGCCAGCAGTTTACGGACCTACTACGAGCAGTACTTC. The encoded protein is CASSLRTYYEQYF.

This chain links TRBV24-1 with TRBJ2-7; D unresolved. Germline V gene sequence: CDR1 KGHDR, CDR2 SFDVKD. V was cut by 3 bases and J by 9 bases, with 17 bases left in between. The CDR3 spans 14 residues. The CDR3 region has the DNA TGTGCCACCAGTGATCCGTACCCAGGTACCGCGCAGTACTTC. Its protein product is CATSDPYPGTAQYF.

This clonotype was recorded a few times. V is TRBV4-1 and J is TRBJ2-5; 10 nucleotides match TRBD1. With 3 bases clipped from V and 4 bases from J, the junction kept 11 bases outside the gene matches. This CDR3 is built from 17 residues. Germline V lookup: CDR1 MGHRA, CDR2 YSYEKL. This chain's CDR3 is CASSHLPGQGSRETQYF. DNA of the CDR3: TGCGCCAGCAGCCATTTACCGGGACAGGGGTCGAGAGAGACCCAGTACTTC.

The V gene is TRBV13, the J gene TRBJ2-3; D unclear. The CDR3 consists of 15 residues. Germline loops: CDR1 PRHDT, CDR2 FYEKMQ (reference sequence). V lost 6 bases to trimming and J lost 2 bases, with 15 bases between them. CDR3 DNA sequence: TGTGCCAGCAGTTTCGGCTTCACCTACACAGATACGCAGTATTTT. Translating gives CASSFGFTYTDTQYF.

This chain uses TRBV5-1 with TRBJ2-1; no clear D gene. Germline V gives CDR1 SGHRS, CDR2 YFSETQ. CDR3 size: 14 residues. Trimming cost V 0 bases and J 9 bases, with 13 bases left between them. This chain's CDR3 is CASSLAGFAIEQFF. The CDR3 DNA reads as TGCGCCAGCAGCTTGGCCGGGTTTGCGATTGAGCAGTTCTTC.

This clonotype was observed at least ten times. This rearrangement joins TRBV5-6 to TRBJ2-3; D is perhaps TRBD1 or TRBD2 (5 bases each). This CDR3 is 16 amino acids long. Germline CDR1 is SGHDT and CDR2 is YYEEEE. The V gene lost 0 bases and the J gene lost 4 bases, with 15 bases spanning the gap. The CDR3 DNA sequence: TGTGCCAGCAGCTTGGCTCCCACACGGGGACCAGATACGCAGTATTTT. Translating gives CASSLAPTRGPDTQYF.

The chain has TRBV5-1 and TRBJ2-1; TRBD2 agrees at 7 bases. CDR3 length: 15 residues. Trimming removed 3 bases from V and 5 bases from J; junction bases left unmatched: 8. CDR1 and CDR2 from the germline V gene are SGHRS and YFSETQ. As DNA, the CDR3 is TGCGCCAGCAGCTGGGGACTACCAACTAACAATGAGCAGTTCTTC. Its protein product is CASSWGLPTNNEQFF.

The chain links TRBV5-4 to TRBJ2-7; TRBD1 is a possible D gene (6 bases). The CDR3 has 13 amino acids. V shed 0 bases and J shed 5 bases, with 9 bases lying between them. CDR1 is SGHNT and CDR2 is YYREEE in the germline V gene (reference sequence). The CDR3 DNA is TGTGCCAGCAGCTTGGACAGGGCTAACGAGCAGTACTTC. Translating it yields CASSLDRANEQYF.

This clonotype was counted only a few times. The chain carries TRBV12-3 or TRBV12-4 and TRBJ2-5, with D hard to call. The V and J ends lost 6 bases and 5 bases respectively, with 10 bases between them. CDR3 length equals 12 residues. This CDR3 reads CASSILKETQYF. Written as DNA, the CDR3 is TGTGCCAGCAGCATCTTAAAGGAGACCCAGTACTTC.

This clonotype showed up many times. The rearrangement joins TRBV5-6 to TRBJ2-1; 7 nucleotides line up with TRBD2. Losses at the gene ends were 4 bases for V and 5 bases for J; bases not matched to a gene: 18. Germline V CDR1 and CDR2: SGHDT, YYEEEE. There are 18 residues in the CDR3. DNA of the CDR3: TGTGCCAGCAGCCCGACCTTGGGGACTACATTTAAGAACAATGAGCAGTTCTTC. Translation: CASSPTLGTTFKNNEQFF.

The chain recombines TRBV28 with TRBJ1-1; no definite D call. Trimming stripped 3 bases from V and 6 bases from J, with 11 bases between. The germline V gene has CDR1 MDHEN and CDR2 SYDVKM. This CDR3 is 13 amino acids long. The CDR3 region is CASSFGGNAEAFF. As DNA, the CDR3 is TGTGCCAGCAGTTTTGGAGGTAACGCTGAAGCTTTCTTT.

The chain couples TRBV20-1 to TRBJ2-3; D is ambiguous. Per germline, CDR1 DFQATT and CDR2 SNEGSKA (reference sequence). The V gene lost 6 bases and the J gene lost 0 bases, with 10 bases spanning the gap. CDR3 length equals 13 residues. CDR3 bases: TGCAGTGCGAGGACCATTAGCACAGATACGCAGTATTTT. It encodes CSARTISTDTQYF.

This clonotype occurred a few times. This chain uses TRBV27 with TRBJ2-7; 9 positions match TRBD2. The germline gives CDR1 MNHEY, CDR2 SMNVEV (reference sequence). V dropped 6 bases and J dropped 4; count of bases not matched to a gene: 10. This CDR3 is 15 amino acids long. This CDR3 is CASSPGTSIGYEQYF. The CDR3 bases are TGTGCCAGCAGCCCTGGGACTAGCATCGGGTACGAGCAGTACTTC.

Only a few counts were recorded for this clonotype. The chain joins TRBV5-1 to TRBJ2-7; no firm D call. Germline V gene data show CDR1 as SGHRS and CDR2 as YFSETQ. The germline V and J ends were trimmed by 0 bases and 3 bases, with 19 bases remaining between them. The CDR3 covers 17 residues. CDR3 DNA: TGCGCCAGCAGCTTGGAACAAAACACCTTGGACGACTACGAGCAGTACTTC. Encoded protein: CASSLEQNTLDDYEQYF.

The chain is built from TRBV5-1 and TRBJ1-4; 8 bases fit TRBD1. The CDR3 consists of 14 residues. The V and J ends lost 4 bases and 8 bases, in that order; junction bases with no gene match: 7. Germline assignment: CDR1 SGHRS and CDR2 YFSETQ. The CDR3 nucleotides are TGCGCCAGCAGCACCGGGACAGGTGGGGAAAAACTGTTTTTT. Residues: CASSTGTGGEKLFF.

This clonotype has just a few counts. The V and J genes are TRBV4-1 and TRBJ2-1; D remains ambiguous. From germline, CDR1 is MGHRA and CDR2 YSYEKL. V gave up 0 bases and J gave up 2 bases, with 8 bases separating them. CDR3 length: 15 residues. In DNA form, the CDR3 reads TGCGCCAGCAGCCAAGACTCGCCGGCCTACAATGAGCAGTTCTTC. Its translation: CASSQDSPAYNEQFF.

The table lists this clonotype with many counts. The chain is built from TRBV18 and TRBJ2-3, with D possibly being TRBD1 (5 bases). This CDR3 is 14 amino acids long. From germline, CDR1 is KGHSH and CDR2 LQKENI. V was pared by 5 bases and J by 0 bases, with 9 bases between. CDR3 sequence reads: CASSIWGSTDTQYF. CDR3 coding DNA: TGTGCCAGCTCAATATGGGGCAGCACAGATACGCAGTATTTT.

CDR3 sequence: CATSRAGLPNSPLHF. The CDR3 nucleotides read TGTGCCACCAGCAGAGCGGGACTACCCAATTCACCCCTCCACTTT. The gene calls are TRBV15 and TRBJ1-6; maybe TRBD1 (5 bases). V was trimmed by 1 base and J by 7 bases, leaving 11 bases between them. The CDR3 is 15 residues long. Germline V lookup: CDR1 LNHNV, CDR2 YYDKDF (reference sequence).

This sequence joins TRBV5-1 and TRBJ2-7, with 12 bases aligning to TRBD1. There are 15 residues in the CDR3. Germline-derived CDR1 and CDR2 are SGHRS and YFSETQ. V was pared by 4 bases and J by 3 bases, with 5 bases of the junction left unmatched. CDR3 coding DNA: TGCGCCAGCAGCCCGGGACAGGGGGCATACTACGAGCAGTACTTC. Protein: CASSPGQGAYYEQYF.

The chain couples TRBV29-1 to TRBJ2-7; D remains ambiguous. The CDR3 runs 12 residues. Germline V gene lookup returns CDR1 SQVTM and CDR2 ANQGSEA. Trimming removed 5 bases from V and 0 bases from J, with 8 bases in between. The CDR3 nucleotides read TGCAGCGTTAGAAACGTCTCCTACGAGCAGTACTTC. Protein product: CSVRNVSYEQYF.

The chain uses TRBV7-3 and TRBJ2-2; D is perhaps TRBD2 (6 bases). The CDR3 extends over 15 amino acids. V was pared by 1 base and J by 3 bases, with 9 bases between. CDR1 and CDR2 (germline): SGHTA, FQGTGA. The CDR3 region has the DNA TGTGCCAGCAGCTTAAGGAGGGGCTACACCGGGGAGCTGTTTTTT. This sequence encodes CASSLRRGYTGELFF.

At least ten counts were recorded for this clonotype. The chain uses TRBV29-1 and TRBJ2-3; no clear D. Trimming removed 5 bases from V and 0 bases from J, with 6 bases in between. CDR1 and CDR2 (germline): SQVTM, ANQGSEA. The CDR3 loop spans 12 amino acids. Here the CDR3 DNA reads TGCAGCGTTCCATCGAGCACAGATACGCAGTATTTT. This gives the protein CSVPSSTDTQYF.

A few counts support this clonotype. One junction end disagrees with the germline gene, perhaps due to a read error. The chain joins TRBV7-9 to TRBJ2-1, with D possibly being TRBD2 (6 bases). This CDR3 is built from 15 residues. Germline V CDR1 and CDR2: SEHNR, FQNEAQ (reference sequence). CDR3 in DNA: TGTGCCAGCAGATTAGCGTTGGCGGGACCCAATGAGCAGTTCTTC. It is translated as CASRLALAGPNEQFF. The variable domain in full, with the rest retrieved from reference TRBV7-9 and TRBJ2-1, is DTGVSQNPRHKITKRGQNVTFRCDPISEHNRLYWYRQTLGQGPEFLTYFQNEAQLEKSRLLSDRFSAERPKGSFSTLEIQRTEQGDSAMYLCASRLALAGPNEQFFGPGTRLTVL.

To note about this clonotype: This likely comes from a read error, as the CDR3 has no conserved phenylalanine or tryptophan at its end. The CDR3 loop reads CASSLGGAEAFS. CDR3 DNA sequence: TGTGCCAGCAGCTTGGGAGGGGCTGAAGCTTTCTCT. The chain links TRBV7-3 to TRBJ1-1; a possible D gene is TRBD1 (5 bases). The CDR3 spans 12 residues. V gave up 3 bases and J gave up 6 bases, with 8 bases separating them. CDR1 and CDR2 (germline): SGHTA, FQGTGA.

This clonotype occurred a few times. The CDR3 DNA sequence: TGCGCCAGCAGCTTGAGAAGGGACAGCGATTACTATGGCTACACCTTC. Translated: CASSLRRDSDYYGYTF. The J gene is TRBJ1-2, the V gene TRBV5-1; 7 nucleotides agree with TRBD1. Trimming cost V 1 base and J 3 bases; bases outside gene matches: 9. Germline V gene sequence: CDR1 SGHRS, CDR2 YFSETQ. The CDR3 has 16 residues.

This clonotype was detected a few times. The rearrangement uses TRBV5-1 and TRBJ1-1; 9 bases are a match to TRBD1. CDR1 and CDR2 from the germline V gene are SGHRS and YFSETQ. After removal of 2 bases from V and 1 base from J, the junction contained 6 bases not matched to a gene. The CDR3 consists of 16 residues. The CDR3: CASSLGPTGGNTEAFF. The CDR3 DNA is TGCGCCAGCAGCTTAGGGCCGACAGGGGGGAACACTGAAGCTTTCTTT.